The 6 T cell receptor beta chains given below trace back to one sample, sequenced in a study of OX40 agonist ivuxolimab in advanced cancers. Some clones are missing from TCRdb's copy, which holds only in-frame ones; the method was immunoSEQ multiplex PCR. Among about 73,000 clones listed, 88% were seen once. The sequenced sample was CD4+ or CD8+ T cells sorted from blood, obtained in a trial of the OX40 agonist ivuxolimab. The receptor set was obtained from an adult with an advanced solid tumor such as melanoma, head and neck, liver or kidney cancer.

The rearrangement links TRBV19 to TRBJ2-5; TRBD1 matches 7 bases. The length of the CDR3 is 16 residues. Germline CDR1 is LNHDA and CDR2 is SQIVND (reference sequence). Trimming took 5 bases from V and 1 from J; bases not matched to a gene: 10. This chain's CDR3 is CASSLPTGPLQETQYF. DNA for the CDR3: TGTGCCAGTAGTCTCCCGACAGGGCCCCTCCAAGAGACCCAGTACTTC.

The chain couples TRBV2 to TRBJ2-7; maybe TRBD1 (5 bases). The CDR3 contains 15 residues. Per the germline V gene, CDR1 is SNHLY and CDR2 is FYNNEI. Trimming shortened V by 1 base and J by 2 bases, and 12 bases separated the two germline ends. The CDR3 sequence is CASSEGTLGAYEQYF. The CDR3 bases are TGTGCCAGCAGTGAAGGGACACTTGGCGCCTACGAGCAGTACTTC.

The chain is built from TRBV18 and TRBJ1-1; the D is unclear. V was pared by 6 bases and J by 1 base, with 9 bases between. The CDR3 covers 13 residues. Germline CDR1 KGHSH, CDR2 LQKENI. This chain's CDR3 is CASSQTPNTEAFF. The DNA for the CDR3 is TGTGCCAGCTCCCAGACCCCGAACACTGAAGCTTTCTTT.

The chain has TRBV30 and TRBJ1-2, with D maybe TRBD1 (6 bases). Germline-derived CDR1 and CDR2 are GTSNPN and SVGIG (reference sequence). Trimming pared 5 bases from V and 8 bases from J, leaving 21 bases between. CDR3 length: 14 residues. CDR3 sequence: CAWEGGLAIGGYTF. In nucleotides, the CDR3 is TGTGCCTGGGAAGGGGGGCTCGCGATCGGGGGCTACACCTTC.

The chain recombines TRBV7-2 with TRBJ2-5; 8 bases line up with TRBD2. Germline CDR1 and CDR2: SGHTA and FQGNSA. The CDR3 sequence is 16 residues long. J lost 4 bases, V lost 5 bases, and 12 bases had no gene match. The CDR3 DNA sequence: TGTGCCAGCAGCCATCACACTAGCGGCGAGGGAGAGACCCAGTACTTC. Residues: CASSHHTSGEGETQYF.

This clone showed up just once. CDR3 coding DNA: TGTGCCAGCAGTGAAGGGCAGTTGGAGACCCAGTACTTC. Translation: CASSEGQLETQYF. This sequence joins TRBV2 and TRBJ2-5; D gene uncertain. V lost 1 base and J 5 bases, leaving 8 bases between the germline ends. Germline assignment: CDR1 SNHLY and CDR2 FYNNEI. This CDR3 comprises 13 residues.